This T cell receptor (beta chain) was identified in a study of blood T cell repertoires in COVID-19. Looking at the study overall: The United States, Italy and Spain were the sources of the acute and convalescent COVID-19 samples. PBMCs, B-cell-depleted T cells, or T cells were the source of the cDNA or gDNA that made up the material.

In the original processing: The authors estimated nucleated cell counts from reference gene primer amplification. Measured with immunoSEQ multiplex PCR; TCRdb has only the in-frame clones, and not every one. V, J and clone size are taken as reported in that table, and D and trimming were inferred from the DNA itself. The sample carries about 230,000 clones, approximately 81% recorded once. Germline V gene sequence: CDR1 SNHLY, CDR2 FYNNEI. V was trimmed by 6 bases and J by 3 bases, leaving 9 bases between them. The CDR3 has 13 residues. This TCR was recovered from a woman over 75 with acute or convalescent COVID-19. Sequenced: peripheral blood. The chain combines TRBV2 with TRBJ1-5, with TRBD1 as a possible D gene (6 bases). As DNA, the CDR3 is TGTGCCAGCAGCCGGGACACCAATCAGCCCCAGCATTTT. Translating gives CASSRDTNQPQHF.